One TCR beta chain is described in this entry. Its antigen is unknown. This entry comes from a study of PD-1 blockade in classical Hodgkin lymphoma. Study summary: Intravenous nivolumab at 3 mg/kg was given to patients every 2 weeks.

General observations from the study: Whereas CD4+ TCR diversity had risen significantly by C4D1, CD8+ TCR diversity had not. Newly diagnosed patients were reported to start with lower TCR diversity than healthy donors.

This table comes from immunoSEQ multiplex PCR, and its TCRdb copy is limited to in-frame clones, with some not included. The repertoire includes about 28,000 clones, less than 85% of them detected once, and 21% sits in the top ten. The CDR3 totals 12 residues. Trimming cost V 8 bases and J 0 bases, with 5 bases left between them. Germline V CDR1 and CDR2: MNHNY, SVGAGI (reference sequence). Brentuximab vedotin exposure varied, and every patient relapsed after autologous stem cell transplantation. The material sequenced was peripheral blood mononuclear cells (PBMCs), taken before the second cycle of nivolumab. The clonotype originates from a human donor with classical Hodgkin lymphoma. The chain combines TRBV6-6 with TRBJ1-5; no clear D gene. CDR3 loop: CASGNSNQPQHF. In DNA, the CDR3 is TGTGCCAGCGGAAATAGCAATCAGCCCCAGCATTTT.